The 19 T cell receptor beta chains presented below share a single source sample, sequenced in a study of CD8+ T cells in alopecia areata. The treatment denotes: oral pan-JAK inhibitor, 5-10 mg twice daily. Extracted RNA was reverse transcribed into cDNA, the sequencing template. TCRdb's copy holds only in-frame clones and misses some; the assay was immunoSEQ multiplex PCR. The data show approximately 210,000 clones, roughly 60% seen once. The sample in question was CD4+ T cells sorted from blood, obtained at week 24, from a patient treated with tofacitinib. These receptors came from a human donor with alopecia areata.

This chain uses TRBV4-2 with TRBJ2-1, with 9 bases aligning to TRBD2. After removal of 2 bases from V and 10 bases from J, the junction contained 6 bases not matched to a gene. From germline, CDR1 is LGHNA and CDR2 YNFKEQ. The CDR3 has 14 residues. CDR3 in amino acids: CASSQPGTSREQFF. CDR3 nucleotides: TGTGCCAGCAGCCAACCCGGGACTAGCAGGGAGCAGTTCTTC.

The chain combines TRBV5-1 with TRBJ1-1; 7 bases match TRBD1. Per germline, CDR1 SGHRS and CDR2 YFSETQ. Trimming at V came to 6 bases and at J to 4 bases, leaving 12 bases not matched to a gene. The length of the CDR3 is 15 residues. CDR3 coding DNA: TGCGCCAGCAATGACAGGGTAGGCATAGGCACTGAAGCTTTCTTT. Its translation: CASNDRVGIGTEAFF.

This clone was detected a few times. The J gene is TRBJ2-3, the V gene TRBV19; 8 nucleotides line up with TRBD2. The V gene's germline CDR1 is LNHDA and CDR2 SQIVND (reference sequence). CDR3 length: 17 amino acids. V gave up 4 bases and J gave up 2 bases; unmatched junction bases: 11. In DNA form, the CDR3 reads TGTGCCAGTAGTACAAGGGGAACTAGCGGCTACACAGATACGCAGTATTTT. This codes for CASSTRGTSGYTDTQYF.

The table lists this clone with many counts. The chain combines TRBV5-1 with TRBJ2-6; D could derive from TRBD1 or TRBD2 (6 bases each). Trimming took off 2 bases at V and 0 bases at J, with 15 bases between the two ends. The CDR3 spans 18 residues. Germline V gives CDR1 SGHRS, CDR2 YFSETQ. The CDR3 DNA reads as TGCGCCAGCAGCTTATGGGGGGCCAAAAGCTCTGGGGCCAACGTCCTGACTTTC. This translates into CASSLWGAKSSGANVLTF.

The chain is built from TRBV29-1 and TRBJ2-7; D call uncertain. The CDR3 extends over 14 amino acids. With 5 bases removed from V and 6 bases from J, the gap between germline ends came to 20 bases. Germline CDR1 is SQVTM and CDR2 is ANQGSEA. The CDR3 nucleotides read TGCAGCGTTCGCTCGACGAAGGCCATGACCGAGCAGTACTTC. This sequence encodes CSVRSTKAMTEQYF.

The chain combines TRBV29-1 with TRBJ1-1; 7 bases align to TRBD1. Losses at the gene ends were 8 bases for V and 3 bases for J; bases not matched to a gene: 15. The CDR3 totals 15 residues. Germline assignment: CDR1 SQVTM and CDR2 ANQGSEA. This CDR3 reads CSSIILQGRDTEAFF. The CDR3 DNA is TGCAGCTCAATTATCCTACAGGGGAGGGACACTGAAGCTTTCTTT. The variable domain in full, with the rest retrieved from reference TRBV29-1 and TRBJ1-1, is SAVISQKPSRDICQRGTSLTIQCQVDSQVTMMFWYRQQPGQSLTLIATANQGSEATYESGFVIDKFPISRPNLTFSTLTVSNMSPEDSSIYLCSSIILQGRDTEAFFGQGTRLTVV.

This chain connects TRBV7-6 to TRBJ2-1; TRBD2 agrees at 12 bases. Germline CDR1 reads SGHVS; CDR2 reads FNYEAQ. The J segment lost 5 bases and the V segment lost 3 bases, leaving 2 bases of the junction unmatched. This CDR3 region has 15 residues. CDR3 nucleotides: TGTGCCAGCAGCTTCCTAGCGGGGGGGGACAATGAGCAGTTCTTC. Protein sequence: CASSFLAGGDNEQFF.

The genes are TRBV30 and TRBJ1-2; tentative D call: TRBD1 (6 bases). Trimming pared 6 bases from V and 6 bases from J, leaving 17 bases between. CDR3 length: 13 residues. CDR1 is GTSNPN, CDR2 SVGIG, per germline (reference sequence). This chain's CDR3 is CACPAQGINGYTF. CDR3 DNA sequence: TGTGCCTGCCCAGCACAGGGAATCAATGGCTACACCTTC.

Remarks on this clone: Other DNA sequences in the same sample also yield this CDR3. The rearrangement links TRBV30 to TRBJ2-3; D is uncertain. Germline CDR1 and CDR2: GTSNPN and SVGIG (reference sequence). The CDR3 is made up of 13 amino acids. Trimming removed 4 bases at V and 4 bases at J, with 12 bases between. The CDR3 sequence is CAWTRLSPDTQYF. The CDR3 DNA reads as TGTGCCTGGACGCGACTTTCACCAGATACGCAGTATTTT.

The V call is TRBV5-4, the J call TRBJ1-2; D possibly corresponds to TRBD1 (5 bases). In germline, CDR1 is SGHNT, CDR2 YYREEE (reference sequence). This CDR3 has 14 residues. Trimming cost V 0 bases and J 4 bases, with 10 bases left between them. CDR3 sequence (DNA): TGTGCCAGCAGCTTGGGCGACAGCCTCTATGGCTACACCTTC. This sequence encodes CASSLGDSLYGYTF.

The chain carries TRBV25-1 and TRBJ1-2; D is ambiguous. The V end lost 4 bases, the J end lost 2 bases, and 8 bases lay between the germline ends. Germline loops: CDR1 MGHDK, CDR2 SYGVNS. The CDR3 covers 13 residues. CDR3 residues: CASSVSGNYGYTF. The CDR3 DNA sequence: TGTGCCAGCAGTGTGTCGGGAAACTATGGCTACACCTTC.

A few counts support this clone. This chain uses TRBV7-7 with TRBJ2-1, with 7 nucleotides matching TRBD2. The CDR3 is made up of 15 amino acids. Looked up from germline, CDR1 is SSHAT and CDR2 is FNYEAQ (reference sequence). The V gene end was trimmed by 3 bases and the J gene end by 6 bases; junction bases not matched to a gene: 8. The CDR3 is CASSLMGGSGNEQFF. The CDR3 coding sequence is TGTGCCAGCAGCTTGATGGGGGGGAGTGGCAATGAGCAGTTCTTC.

The V call is TRBV27, the J call TRBJ1-2; D is undetermined. CDR3 length equals 13 residues. V gave up 6 bases and J gave up 4 bases, with 12 bases separating them. CDR1 and CDR2 from the germline V gene are MNHEY and SMNVEV (reference sequence). CDR3 loop: CASRTDDAYGYTF. As DNA, the CDR3 is TGTGCCAGCAGGACCGACGACGCCTATGGCTACACCTTC.

The CDR3 sequence is CASSQDFSGGQPQHF. The CDR3 nucleotides read TGCGCCAGCAGCCAAGACTTCTCCGGGGGACAGCCCCAGCATTTT. The chain joins TRBV4-3 to TRBJ1-5; possibly TRBD1 for D (5 bases). In germline, CDR1 is LGHNA, CDR2 YSLEER. V was shortened by 0 bases and J by 7 bases, with 13 bases between the two germline ends. This CDR3 comprises 15 residues.

This clone was seen a few times. The chain links TRBV23-1 to TRBJ2-3; 11 nucleotides line up with TRBD1. TRBV23-1 is an open reading frame whose function is uncertain. V trimming: 7 bases; J trimming: 5 bases; junction bases outside the gene matches: 5. CDR3 size: 14 residues. Here the CDR3 reads CASIGQGALDTQYF. Written as DNA, the CDR3 is TGCGCCAGCATTGGACAGGGGGCTTTAGATACGCAGTATTTT.

This chain uses TRBV29-1 with TRBJ1-2; tentatively, D is TRBD1 (6 bases). CDR1 and CDR2 (germline): SQVTM, ANQGSEA. This CDR3 has 12 residues. V shed 4 bases and J shed 9 bases, with 15 bases lying between them. The CDR3 protein is CSVATGTRRYTF. CDR3 nucleotides: TGCAGCGTTGCGACAGGAACCCGGCGCTACACCTTC.

A single count supports this clone. This chain uses TRBV5-6 with TRBJ1-1; 10 nucleotides agree with TRBD1. The V and J ends lost 0 bases and 11 bases, in that order; junction bases with no gene match: 10. Germline lookup yields CDR1 SGHDT and CDR2 YYEEEE. CDR3 length: 15 residues. The CDR3 protein is CASSLGDRGRKEAFF. The CDR3 region has the DNA TGTGCCAGCAGCTTGGGGGACAGGGGCCGCAAAGAGGCTTTCTTT.

The V and J genes are TRBV6-5 and TRBJ2-7; D gene ambiguous. The CDR3 spans 15 residues. Germline V lookup: CDR1 MNHEY, CDR2 SVGAGI. Trimming pared 5 bases from V and 0 bases from J, leaving 14 bases between. CDR3 coding DNA: TGTGCCAGCAGTCCGCGGCAGGCGCCCTCCTACGAGCAGTACTTC. Amino acids: CASSPRQAPSYEQYF.

This clone was observed a few times. Other DNA sequences in this specimen translate into the identical CDR3. The V and J genes are TRBV5-1 and TRBJ2-7; maybe TRBD1 (5 bases). CDR3 size: 12 residues. Germline V lookup: CDR1 SGHRS, CDR2 YFSETQ. V was trimmed by 5 bases and J by 3 bases, leaving 9 bases between them. The DNA for the CDR3 is TGCGCCAGCAGAGAGGACAACTACGAGCAGTACTTC. Its protein is CASREDNYEQYF.